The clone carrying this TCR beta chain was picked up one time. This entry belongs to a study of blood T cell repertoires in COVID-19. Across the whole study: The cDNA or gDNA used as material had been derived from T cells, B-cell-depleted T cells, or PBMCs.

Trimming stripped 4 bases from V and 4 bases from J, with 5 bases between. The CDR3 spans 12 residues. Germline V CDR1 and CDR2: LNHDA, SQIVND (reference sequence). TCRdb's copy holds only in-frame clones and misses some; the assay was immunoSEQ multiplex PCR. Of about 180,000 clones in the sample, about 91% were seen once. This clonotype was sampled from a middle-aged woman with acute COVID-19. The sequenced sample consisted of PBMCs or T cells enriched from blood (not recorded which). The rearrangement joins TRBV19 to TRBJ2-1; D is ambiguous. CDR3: CASSTGYNEQFF. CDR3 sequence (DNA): TGTGCCAGTAGTACAGGATACAATGAGCAGTTCTTC.